This TCR beta chain was obtained from a study of shared clonotypes between healthy human individuals. Some clones are missing from TCRdb's copy, which holds only in-frame ones; the method was immunoSEQ multiplex PCR. The data hold under 1,100,000 clones, with around four fifths observed a single time. Concerning this clone: The antigen is undetermined.

V lost 10 bases, J lost 5 bases, and 11 bases lay in between. This CDR3 has 11 residues. The germline gives CDR1 MNHEY, CDR2 SVGAGI. Notes on the study in general: Among non-shared clonotypes, generation probabilities were lower than among those shared by all four donors.

The clonotype comes from a man aged 18 to 30 in good health. Material for sequencing was memory CD4+ T cells sorted from blood. Subset of the sample: CD45RA-negative fraction. The rearrangement links TRBV6-5 to TRBJ1-1; D gene uncertain. CDR3 residues: CATSVRTEAFF. In DNA form, the CDR3 reads TGTGCCACCTCGGTGCGGACTGAAGCTTTCTTT.